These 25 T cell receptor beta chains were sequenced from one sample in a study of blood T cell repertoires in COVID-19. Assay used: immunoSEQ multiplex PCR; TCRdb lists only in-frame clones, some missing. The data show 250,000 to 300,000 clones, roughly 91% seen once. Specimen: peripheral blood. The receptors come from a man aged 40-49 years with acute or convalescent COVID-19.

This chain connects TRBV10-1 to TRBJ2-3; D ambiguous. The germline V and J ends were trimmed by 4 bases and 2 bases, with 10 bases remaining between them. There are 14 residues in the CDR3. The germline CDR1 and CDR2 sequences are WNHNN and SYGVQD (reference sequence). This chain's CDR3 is CASSVQTYTDTQYF. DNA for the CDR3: TGCGCCAGCAGTGTTCAAACATACACAGATACGCAGTATTTT.

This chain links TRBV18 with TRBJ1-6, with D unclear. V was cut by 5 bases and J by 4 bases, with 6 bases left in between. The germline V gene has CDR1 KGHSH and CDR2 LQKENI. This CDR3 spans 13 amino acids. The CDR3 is CASSADYNSPLHF. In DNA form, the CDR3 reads TGTGCCAGCTCAGCAGATTATAATTCACCCCTCCACTTT.

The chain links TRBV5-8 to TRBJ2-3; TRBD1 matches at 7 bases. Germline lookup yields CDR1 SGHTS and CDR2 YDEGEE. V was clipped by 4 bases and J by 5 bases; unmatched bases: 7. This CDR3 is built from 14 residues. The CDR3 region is CASSARGPLDTQYF. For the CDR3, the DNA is TGTGCCAGCAGCGCAAGGGGGCCCTTAGATACGCAGTATTTT.

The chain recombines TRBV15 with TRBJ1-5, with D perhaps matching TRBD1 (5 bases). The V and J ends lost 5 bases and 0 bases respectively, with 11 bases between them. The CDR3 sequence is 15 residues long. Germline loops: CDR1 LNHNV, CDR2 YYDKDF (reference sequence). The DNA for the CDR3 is TGTGCCACCAGCCTCACAGGCTTTAGCAATCAGCCCCAGCATTTT. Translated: CATSLTGFSNQPQHF.

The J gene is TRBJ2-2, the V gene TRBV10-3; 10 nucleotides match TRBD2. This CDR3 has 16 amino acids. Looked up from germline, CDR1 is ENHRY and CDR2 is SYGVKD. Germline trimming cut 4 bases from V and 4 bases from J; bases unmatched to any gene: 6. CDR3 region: CAISGAGGPPTGELFF. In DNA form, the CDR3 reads TGTGCCATCAGTGGAGCGGGGGGGCCGCCCACCGGGGAGCTGTTTTTT.

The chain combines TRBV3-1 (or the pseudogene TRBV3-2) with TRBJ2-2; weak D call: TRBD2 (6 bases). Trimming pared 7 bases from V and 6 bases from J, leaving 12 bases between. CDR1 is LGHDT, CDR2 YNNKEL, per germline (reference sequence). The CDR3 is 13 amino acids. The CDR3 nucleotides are TGTGCCAGCACGGGGGTTTTTCCCGGGGAGCTGTTTTTT. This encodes CASTGVFPGELFF.

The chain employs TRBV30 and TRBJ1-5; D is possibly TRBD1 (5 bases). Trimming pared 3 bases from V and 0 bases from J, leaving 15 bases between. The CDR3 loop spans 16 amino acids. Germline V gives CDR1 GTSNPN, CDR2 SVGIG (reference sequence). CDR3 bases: TGTGCCTGGAGCATGAATCAGGGCTATAGCAATCAGCCCCAGCATTTT. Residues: CAWSMNQGYSNQPQHF.

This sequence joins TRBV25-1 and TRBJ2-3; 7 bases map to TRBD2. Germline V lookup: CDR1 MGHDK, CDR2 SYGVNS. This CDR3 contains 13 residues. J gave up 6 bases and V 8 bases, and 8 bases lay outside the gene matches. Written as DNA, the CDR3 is TGTGCCAGCCCAGCGGGGCCCAGGGATACGCAGTATTTT. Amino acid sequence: CASPAGPRDTQYF.

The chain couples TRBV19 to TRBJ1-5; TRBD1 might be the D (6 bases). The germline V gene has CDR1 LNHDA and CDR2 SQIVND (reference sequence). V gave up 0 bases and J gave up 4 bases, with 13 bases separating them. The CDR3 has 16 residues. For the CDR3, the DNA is TGTGCCAGTAGTATAGAGCGCAGGGGCGAGAATCAGCCCCAGCATTTT. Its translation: CASSIERRGENQPQHF.

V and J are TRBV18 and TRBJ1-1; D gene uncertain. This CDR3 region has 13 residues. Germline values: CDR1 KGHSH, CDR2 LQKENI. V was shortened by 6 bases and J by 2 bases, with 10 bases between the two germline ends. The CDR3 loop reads CASSMTTNTEAFF. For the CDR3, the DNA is TGTGCCAGCTCGATGACAACTAACACTGAAGCTTTCTTT.

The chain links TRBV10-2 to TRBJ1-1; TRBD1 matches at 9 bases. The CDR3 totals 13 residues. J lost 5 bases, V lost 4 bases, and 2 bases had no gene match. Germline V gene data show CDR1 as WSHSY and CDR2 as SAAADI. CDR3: CASSGQGGTEAFF. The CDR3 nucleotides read TGCGCCAGCAGTGGACAGGGGGGGACTGAAGCTTTCTTT.

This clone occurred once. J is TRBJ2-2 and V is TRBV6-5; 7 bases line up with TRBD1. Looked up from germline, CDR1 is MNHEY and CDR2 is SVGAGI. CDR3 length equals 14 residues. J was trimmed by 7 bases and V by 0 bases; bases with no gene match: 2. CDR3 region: CASSYSRGHGELFF. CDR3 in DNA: TGTGCCAGCAGTTACTCGAGGGGGCACGGGGAGCTGTTTTTT.

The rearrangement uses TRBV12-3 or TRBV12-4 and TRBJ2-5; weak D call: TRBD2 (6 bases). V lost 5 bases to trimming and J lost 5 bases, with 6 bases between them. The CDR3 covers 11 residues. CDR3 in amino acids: CASSGGETQYF. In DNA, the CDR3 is TGTGCCAGCAGTGGGGGGGAGACCCAGTACTTC.

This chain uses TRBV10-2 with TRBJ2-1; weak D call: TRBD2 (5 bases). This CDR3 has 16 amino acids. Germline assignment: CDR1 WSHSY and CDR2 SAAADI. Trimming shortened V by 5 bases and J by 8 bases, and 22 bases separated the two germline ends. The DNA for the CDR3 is TGCGCCAGCAGTCCCCGCCTTGCGGGTGAGGTCTATGAGCAGTTCTTC. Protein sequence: CASSPRLAGEVYEQFF.

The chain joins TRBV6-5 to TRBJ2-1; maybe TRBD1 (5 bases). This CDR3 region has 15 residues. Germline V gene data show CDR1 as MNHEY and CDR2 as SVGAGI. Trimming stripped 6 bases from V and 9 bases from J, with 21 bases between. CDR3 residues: CASSVLGPLLGEQFF. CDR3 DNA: TGTGCCAGCAGCGTGCTGGGGCCCCTCCTTGGTGAGCAGTTCTTC.

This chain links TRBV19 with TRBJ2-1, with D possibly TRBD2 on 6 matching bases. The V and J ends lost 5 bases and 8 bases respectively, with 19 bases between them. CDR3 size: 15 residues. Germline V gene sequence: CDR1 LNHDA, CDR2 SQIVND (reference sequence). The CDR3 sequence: CASSDGGAGWDEQFF. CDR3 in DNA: TGTGCCAGTAGTGATGGCGGGGCAGGCTGGGATGAGCAGTTCTTC.

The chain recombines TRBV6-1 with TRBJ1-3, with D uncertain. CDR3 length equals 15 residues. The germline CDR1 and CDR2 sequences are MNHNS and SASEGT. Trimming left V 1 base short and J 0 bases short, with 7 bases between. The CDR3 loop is CASSEESYSGNTIYF. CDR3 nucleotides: TGTGCCAGCAGTGAAGAATCTTACTCTGGAAACACCATATATTTT.

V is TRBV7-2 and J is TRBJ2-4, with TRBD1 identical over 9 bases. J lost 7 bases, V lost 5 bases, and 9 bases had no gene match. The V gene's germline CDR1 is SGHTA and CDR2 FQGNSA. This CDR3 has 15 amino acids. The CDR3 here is CASSRTAGTGNIQYF. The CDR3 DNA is TGTGCCAGCAGCCGCACTGCGGGGACAGGGAACATTCAGTACTTC.

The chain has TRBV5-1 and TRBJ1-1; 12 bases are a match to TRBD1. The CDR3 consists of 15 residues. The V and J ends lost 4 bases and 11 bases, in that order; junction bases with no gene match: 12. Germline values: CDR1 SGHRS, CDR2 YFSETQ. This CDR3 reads CASSDGTGGPGQAFF. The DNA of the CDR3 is TGCGCCAGCAGCGACGGGACAGGGGGCCCAGGGCAGGCTTTCTTT.

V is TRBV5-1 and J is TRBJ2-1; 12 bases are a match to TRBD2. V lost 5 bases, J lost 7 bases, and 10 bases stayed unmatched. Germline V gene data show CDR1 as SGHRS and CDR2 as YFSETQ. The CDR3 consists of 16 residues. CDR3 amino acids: CASSSNLAGGQNEQFF. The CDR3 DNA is TGCGCCAGCAGTTCCAACCTAGCGGGGGGGCAAAATGAGCAGTTCTTC.

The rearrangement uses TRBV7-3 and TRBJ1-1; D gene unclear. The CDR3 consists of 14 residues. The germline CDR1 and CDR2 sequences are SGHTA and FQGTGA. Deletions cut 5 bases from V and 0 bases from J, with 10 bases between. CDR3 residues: CASSRWAMNTEAFF. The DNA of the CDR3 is TGTGCCAGCAGCCGCTGGGCTATGAACACTGAAGCTTTCTTT.

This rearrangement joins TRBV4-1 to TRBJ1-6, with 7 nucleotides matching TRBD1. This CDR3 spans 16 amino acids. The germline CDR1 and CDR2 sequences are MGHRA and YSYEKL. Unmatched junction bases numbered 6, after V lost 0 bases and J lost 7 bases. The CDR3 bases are TGCGCCAGCAGCCAAGATGGCCGGGACAGCAATTCACCCCTCCACTTT. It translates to CASSQDGRDSNSPLHF.

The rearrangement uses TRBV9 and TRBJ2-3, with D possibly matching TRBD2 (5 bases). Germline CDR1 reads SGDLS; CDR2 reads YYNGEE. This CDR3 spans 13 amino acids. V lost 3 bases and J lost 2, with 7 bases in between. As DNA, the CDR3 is TGTGCCAGCAGCGGGGAGAACACAGATACGCAGTATTTT. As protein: CASSGENTDTQYF.

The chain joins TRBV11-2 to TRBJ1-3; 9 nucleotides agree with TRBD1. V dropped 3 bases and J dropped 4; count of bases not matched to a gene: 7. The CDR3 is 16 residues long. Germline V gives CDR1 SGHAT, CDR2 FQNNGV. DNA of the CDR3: TGTGCCAGCAGCTTCTTACAGGGGGCTCCGGGAAACACCATATATTTT. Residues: CASSFLQGAPGNTIYF.

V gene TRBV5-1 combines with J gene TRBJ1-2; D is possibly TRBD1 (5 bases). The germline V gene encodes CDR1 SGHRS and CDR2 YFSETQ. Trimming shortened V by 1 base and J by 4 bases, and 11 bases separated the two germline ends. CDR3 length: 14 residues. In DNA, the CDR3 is TGCGCCAGCAGCTTGTCTCAGGGCCGCTATGGCTACACCTTC. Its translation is CASSLSQGRYGYTF.